This T cell receptor beta chain was recorded in a study of cytomegalovirus exposure and HLA in healthy donors. PCR amplification relied on 60 Vbeta primers (plus 13 Jbeta primers). This table comes from immunoSEQ multiplex PCR, and its TCRdb copy is limited to in-frame clones, with some not included. This sample has some 120,000 clones, with around 67% found just once. The V segment lost 7 bases and the J segment 1 base; nucleotides outside the gene matches: 4. The germline V gene has CDR1 SQVTM and CDR2 ANQGSEA. The CDR3 is 14 amino acids. The TCR was taken from a man aged 60-69 years in good health and CMV-seropositive. The sample taken for sequencing was PBMCs. The chain combines TRBV29-1 with TRBJ2-5; 12 nucleotides match TRBD2. CDR3 amino acids: CSAKTSGGQETQYF. CDR3 coding DNA: TGCAGCGCGAAGACTAGCGGGGGCCAAGAGACCCAGTACTTC.